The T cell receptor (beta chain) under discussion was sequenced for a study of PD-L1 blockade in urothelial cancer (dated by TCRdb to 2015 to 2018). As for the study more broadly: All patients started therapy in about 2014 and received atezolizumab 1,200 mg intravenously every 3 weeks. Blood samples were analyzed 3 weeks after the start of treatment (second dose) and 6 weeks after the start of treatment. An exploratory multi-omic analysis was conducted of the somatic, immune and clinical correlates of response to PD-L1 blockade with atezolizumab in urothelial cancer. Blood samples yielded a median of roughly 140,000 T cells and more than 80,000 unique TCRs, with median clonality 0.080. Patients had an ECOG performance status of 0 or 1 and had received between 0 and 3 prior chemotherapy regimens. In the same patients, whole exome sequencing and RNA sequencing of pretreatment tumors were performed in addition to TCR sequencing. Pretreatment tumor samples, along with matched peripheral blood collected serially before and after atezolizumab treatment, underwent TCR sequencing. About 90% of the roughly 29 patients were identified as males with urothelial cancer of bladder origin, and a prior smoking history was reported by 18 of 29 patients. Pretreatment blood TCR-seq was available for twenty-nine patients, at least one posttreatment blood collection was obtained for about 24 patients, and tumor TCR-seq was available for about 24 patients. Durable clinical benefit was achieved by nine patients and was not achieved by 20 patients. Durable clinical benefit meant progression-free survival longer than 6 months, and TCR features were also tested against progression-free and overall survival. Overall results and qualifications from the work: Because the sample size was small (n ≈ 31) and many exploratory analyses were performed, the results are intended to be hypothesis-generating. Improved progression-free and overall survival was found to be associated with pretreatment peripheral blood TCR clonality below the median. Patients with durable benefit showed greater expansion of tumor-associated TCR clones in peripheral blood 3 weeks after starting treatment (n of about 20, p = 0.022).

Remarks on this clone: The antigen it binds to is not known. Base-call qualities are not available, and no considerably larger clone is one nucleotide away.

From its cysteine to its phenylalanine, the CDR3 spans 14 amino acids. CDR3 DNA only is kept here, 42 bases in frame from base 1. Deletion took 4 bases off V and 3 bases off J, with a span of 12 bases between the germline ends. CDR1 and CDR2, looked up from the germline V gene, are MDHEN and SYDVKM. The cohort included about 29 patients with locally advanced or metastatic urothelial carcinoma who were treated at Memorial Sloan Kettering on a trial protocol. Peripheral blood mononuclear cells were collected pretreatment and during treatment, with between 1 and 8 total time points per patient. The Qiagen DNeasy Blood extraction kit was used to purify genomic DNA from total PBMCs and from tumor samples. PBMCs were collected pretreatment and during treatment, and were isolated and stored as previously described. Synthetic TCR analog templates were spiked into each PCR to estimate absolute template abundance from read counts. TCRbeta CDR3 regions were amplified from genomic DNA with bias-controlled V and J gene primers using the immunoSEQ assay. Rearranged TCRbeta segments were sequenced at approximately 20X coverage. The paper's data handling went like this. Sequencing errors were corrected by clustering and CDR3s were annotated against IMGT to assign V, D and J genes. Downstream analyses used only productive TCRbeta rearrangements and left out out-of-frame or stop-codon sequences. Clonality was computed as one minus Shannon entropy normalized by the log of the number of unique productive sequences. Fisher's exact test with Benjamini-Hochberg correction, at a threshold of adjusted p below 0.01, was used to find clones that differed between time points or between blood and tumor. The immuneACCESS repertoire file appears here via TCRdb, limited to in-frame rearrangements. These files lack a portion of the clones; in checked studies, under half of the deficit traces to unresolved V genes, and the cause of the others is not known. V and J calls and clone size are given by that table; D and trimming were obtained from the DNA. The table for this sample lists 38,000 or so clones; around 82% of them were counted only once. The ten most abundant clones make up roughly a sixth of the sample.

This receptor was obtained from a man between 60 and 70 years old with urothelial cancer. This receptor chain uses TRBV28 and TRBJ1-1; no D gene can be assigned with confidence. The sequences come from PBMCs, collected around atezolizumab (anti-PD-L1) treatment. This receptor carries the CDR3 CASSWAGLDTEAFF. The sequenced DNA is TGTGCCAGCAGTTGGGCGGGATTGGACACTGAAGCTTTCTTT.